This T cell receptor (beta chain) came from a study of regulatory T cells in long-lasting Graves disease. Study-level points and caveats: With a few thousand shared public clonotypes, persistent patients exceeded new patients, who shared roughly 920.

The TCR beta library used iRepertoire HTBI primers with Arm-PCR amplification of CDR3. TCRdb fed the multiplex PCR reads into MiXCR, producing one record per CDR3 protein. The data show fewer than 550,000 distinct CDR3 sequences, 20% to 25% seen once. CDR1 is MGHRA and CDR2 is YSYEKL in the germline V gene. This CDR3 comprises 14 residues. V gave up 5 bases and J gave up 1 base, with 9 bases separating them. Time point denoted: persistent/refractory GD, antithyroid drugs over 5 years with positive TRAb. Extracted RNA from PBMCs served as the source of the TCR library. About this clonotype: Its antigen is not identified.

The material sequenced was peripheral blood mononuclear cells (PBMCs), taken when the disease was refractory, from a patient treated with antithyroid drugs. This receptor was taken from a female donor with Graves disease. V gene TRBV4-1 combines with J gene TRBJ2-4, with a possible D match to TRBD1 (5 bases). CDR3: CASSSGSAKNIQYF. The CDR3 region has the DNA TGCGCCAGCAGCTCAGGGTCGGCCAAAAACATTCAGTACTTC.